What follows are 14 T cell receptor beta chains derived from one specimen sequenced in a study of CD8+CD57+ T cells in acquired aplastic anemia. Genomic DNA served as template for TCR beta VDJ and CDR3 profiling. TCRdb itself ran the reads through MiXCR, one entry per CDR3 protein. The data hold 200,000 to 250,000 distinct CDR3 sequences, with roughly 57% observed a single time. The source material was sorted CD4+, CD8+, or CD8+CD57+ T cells (not recorded which) from PBMCs. The receptors originated from a human donor in good health.

This clonotype was detected ten times or more. The genes are TRBV15 and TRBJ2-1; tentatively, D is TRBD1 (5 bases). Germline V gene sequence: CDR1 LNHNV, CDR2 YYDKDF (reference sequence). The CDR3 length is 13 residues. With 1 base removed from V and 8 bases from J, the gap between germline ends came to 9 bases. The CDR3, as DNA: TGTGCCACCAGCAGAGGACAGCTCGATGAGCAGTTCTTC. Encoded protein: CATSRGQLDEQFF.

The rearrangement links TRBV12-3 or TRBV12-4 to TRBJ2-7, with D possibly TRBD2 on 5 matching bases. This CDR3 region has 14 residues. V lost 3 bases to trimming and J lost 0 bases, with 9 bases between them. CDR3 region: CASSFPGSSYEQYF. The CDR3 DNA reads as TGTGCCAGCAGTTTCCCGGGAAGCTCCTACGAGCAGTACTTC.

This clonotype has ten or more counts. Written as DNA, the CDR3 is TGTGCCAGCAGCATAACAGGGGCGAACACTGAAGCTTTCTTT. Its protein is CASSITGANTEAFF. The chain uses TRBV5-8 and TRBJ1-1; 7 bases are a match to TRBD1. V gave up 4 bases and J gave up 1 base; unmatched junction bases: 4. Looked up from germline, CDR1 is SGHTS and CDR2 is YDEGEE. The CDR3 has 14 amino acids.

The rearrangement uses TRBV24-1 and TRBJ2-1; 14 bases agree with TRBD2. The CDR3 is made up of 17 amino acids. Looked up from germline, CDR1 is KGHDR and CDR2 is SFDVKD. Trimming cost V 2 bases and J 3 bases; bases outside gene matches: 2. For the CDR3, the DNA is TGTGCCACCAGTGATTCCGGGACTAGCGGGAGCTACAATGAGCAGTTCTTC. It translates to CATSDSGTSGSYNEQFF.

The rearrangement uses TRBV20-1 and TRBJ2-7, with 9 nucleotides matching TRBD1. CDR3 length: 13 amino acids. CDR1 DFQATT and CDR2 SNEGSKA come from the germline V gene (reference sequence). Losses at the gene ends were 6 bases for V and 6 bases for J; bases not matched to a gene: 9. In DNA, the CDR3 is TGCAGTGCCCCGGGACAGGGTAATCCCGAGCAGTACTTC. Amino acids: CSAPGQGNPEQYF.

The chain combines TRBV6-1 with TRBJ2-3, with TRBD2 identical over 10 bases. The CDR3 is made up of 17 amino acids. Germline assignment: CDR1 MNHNS and CDR2 SASEGT. V lost 1 base to trimming and J lost 4 bases; unmatched junction nucleotides: 8. In nucleotides, the CDR3 is TGTGCCAGCAGTGAAGGCTGGGCTAGCGGGAGTCCAGATACGCAGTATTTT. Protein product: CASSEGWASGSPDTQYF.

The chain links TRBV7-3 to TRBJ1-1, with 10 bases lining up with TRBD1. With V trimmed by 5 bases and J by 5 bases, 8 bases remained unmatched. CDR3 length equals 15 residues. The germline CDR1 and CDR2 sequences are SGHTA and FQGTGA. The CDR3 protein is CASSPSDRGRTEAFF. CDR3 sequence (DNA): TGTGCCAGCAGCCCATCCGACAGGGGGCGGACTGAAGCTTTCTTT. The full variable domain, rest sourced from reference TRBV7-3 and TRBJ1-1, is GAGVSQTPSNKVTEKGKYVELRCDPISGHTALYWYRQSLGQGPEFLIYFQGTGAADDSGLPNDRFFAVRPEGSVSTLKIQRTERGDSAVYLCASSPSDRGRTEAFFGQGTRLTVV.

The chain couples TRBV29-1 to TRBJ2-3; the D call may be TRBD1 or TRBD2 (5 bases each). Germline V gives CDR1 SQVTM, CDR2 ANQGSEA. This CDR3 has 13 residues. Trimming pared 7 bases from V and 14 bases from J, leaving 25 bases between. CDR3 bases: TGCAGCGCCGTAGGGATGGACGAAAGGGACCCGTATTTT. As protein: CSAVGMDERDPYF.

By sample share, this clonotype is medium-sized. The chain carries TRBV7-9 and TRBJ2-5, with D possibly called TRBD1 or TRBD2 (5 bases each). V was trimmed by 5 bases and J by 4 bases, leaving 20 bases between them. CDR3 size: 16 residues. The germline V gene has CDR1 SEHNR and CDR2 FQNEAQ (reference sequence). The CDR3 DNA reads as TGTGCCAGCAGCCTAGGGGTTCCGGGGCGTCGAGAGACCCAGTACTTC. It translates to CASSLGVPGRRETQYF. The full variable domain, in which reference TRBV7-9 and TRBJ2-5 provide the parts outside the CDR3, is DTGVSQNPRHKITKRGQNVTFRCDPISEHNRLYWYRQTLGQGPEFLTYFQNEAQLEKSRLLSDRFSAERPKGSFSTLEIQRTEQGDSAMYLCASSLGVPGRRETQYFGPGTRLLVL.

The chain is built from TRBV5-1 and TRBJ1-4; D uncertain. Germline V lookup: CDR1 SGHRS, CDR2 YFSETQ. V was pared by 0 bases and J by 10 bases, with 13 bases between. The CDR3 is made up of 14 amino acids. The CDR3, as DNA: TGCGCCAGCAGCTTGGAAGGGATCCAAGGAAAACTGTTTTTT. This encodes CASSLEGIQGKLFF. Complete variable domain (other parts from reference TRBV5-1 and TRBJ1-4): KAGVTQTPRYLIKTRGQQVTLSCSPISGHRSVSWYQQTPGQGLQFLFEYFSETQRNKGNFPGRFSGRQFSNSRSEMNVSTLELGDSALYLCASSLEGIQGKLFFGSGTQLSVL.

This clonotype has ten or more counts. The chain carries TRBV14 and TRBJ1-1; 9 bases agree with TRBD1. With 4 bases clipped from V and 4 bases from J, the junction kept 13 bases outside the gene matches. The germline CDR1 and CDR2 sequences are SGHDN and FVKESK. The CDR3 length is 17 residues. The chain's CDR3 is CASSPDRGVLDGTEAFF. CDR3 sequence (DNA): TGTGCCAGCAGCCCGGACAGGGGCGTGCTAGACGGCACTGAAGCTTTCTTT.

This chain joins TRBV20-1 and TRBJ2-1, with 8 positions matching TRBD1. The CDR3 has 14 amino acids. Per germline, CDR1 DFQATT and CDR2 SNEGSKA (reference sequence). After removal of 3 bases from V and 6 bases from J, the junction contained 7 bases not matched to a gene. CDR3 in amino acids: CSASLHDRGNEQFF. The CDR3 DNA reads TGCAGTGCTAGTTTGCATGACAGGGGCAATGAGCAGTTCTTC.

This clonotype was seen many times. The chain has TRBV20-1 and TRBJ2-1, with 8 positions matching TRBD2. Germline V lookup: CDR1 DFQATT, CDR2 SNEGSKA (reference sequence). With 6 bases clipped from V and 2 bases from J, the junction kept 9 bases outside the gene matches. CDR3 length: 15 amino acids. CDR3 coding DNA: TGCAGTGCGTTACAGACTAGCGAAACCTACAATGAGCAGTTCTTC. Protein: CSALQTSETYNEQFF.

A remark on this clonotype: A read error may produce the germline difference seen at one junction end. The chain employs TRBV11-1 and TRBJ2-7; possible D gene TRBD1, 6 bases. This CDR3 spans 15 amino acids. The germline CDR1 and CDR2 sequences are SGHAT and FQDESV (reference sequence). Here the CDR3 DNA reads TGTACCAGCAGCTCCCGGGACACCTCTTCCTACGAGCAGTACTTC. Its protein product is CTSSSRDTSSYEQYF.